This TCR beta chain was profiled in a study of T cell repertoires in cytomegalovirus infection (dated by TCRdb to between 2018 and 2021). A note on the overall study: Peptide stimulations targeted recently identified HLA-C-restricted CMV epitopes, whose presentation resists viral immunomodulation, together with well-studied HLA-B-restricted epitopes. Donor HLA type was relevant to the analysis, as public TCR beta signatures indicated carriage of CMV infection together with the matching HLA type. Overall study outcomes, separate from this receptor: In both this cohort and an independent approximately 350-donor cohort, the cumulative frequency of public TCR beta family members distinguished carriers of CMV infection plus the relevant HLA type. The ex vivo response was dominated by HLA-C-restricted CMV-specific TCR beta clonotypes, which also provided the single most frequent clonotype in two of eight donors.

Sequencing was carried out with an Illumina HiSeq 1500. Starting from the raw public reads, TCRdb applied fastp trimming at Q25, assembled clones with MiXCR and retained in-frame beta chains. For every CDR3 protein sequence, its rows merge into one entry that carries the most common genes and DNA. The sample has about 100,000 distinct CDR3 sequences on record, 35% to 50% of them singletons. The top ten clones comprise roughly 74% of the sample. The CDR3 goes from the cysteine to the phenylalanine over 14 residues. Only the CDR3 DNA is retained, 42 bases long and in frame from the first base. Reading the germline V gene (reference sequence) gives CDR1 MNHEY and CDR2 SMNVEV. The junction shows trimming of 6 bases on V and 7 bases on J, and the gene matches do not reach 11 bases of it. As concerns this clonotype: Its antigen is unknown. Within one base of it there is no much larger clone, and no base qualities were kept.

The sample's treatment or condition label, decoded: in vitro stimulation with specific CMV peptide epitopes to enrich CMV-specific T cells. The V and J genes are TRBV27 and TRBJ2-7; TRBD1 fits 8 bases in the junction. Specimen: CD8+ T cells from cultured PBMCs, collected from culture after CMV antigen stimulation. The receptor was derived from a human donor in good health (CMV status not recorded). Some clones in this sample may be carry-over from other donors' samples. The DNA sequence reads TGTGCCAGCAGCCTGGGGACAGGACTGGGGGAGCAGTACTTC. This gives the protein CASSLGTGLGEQYF.